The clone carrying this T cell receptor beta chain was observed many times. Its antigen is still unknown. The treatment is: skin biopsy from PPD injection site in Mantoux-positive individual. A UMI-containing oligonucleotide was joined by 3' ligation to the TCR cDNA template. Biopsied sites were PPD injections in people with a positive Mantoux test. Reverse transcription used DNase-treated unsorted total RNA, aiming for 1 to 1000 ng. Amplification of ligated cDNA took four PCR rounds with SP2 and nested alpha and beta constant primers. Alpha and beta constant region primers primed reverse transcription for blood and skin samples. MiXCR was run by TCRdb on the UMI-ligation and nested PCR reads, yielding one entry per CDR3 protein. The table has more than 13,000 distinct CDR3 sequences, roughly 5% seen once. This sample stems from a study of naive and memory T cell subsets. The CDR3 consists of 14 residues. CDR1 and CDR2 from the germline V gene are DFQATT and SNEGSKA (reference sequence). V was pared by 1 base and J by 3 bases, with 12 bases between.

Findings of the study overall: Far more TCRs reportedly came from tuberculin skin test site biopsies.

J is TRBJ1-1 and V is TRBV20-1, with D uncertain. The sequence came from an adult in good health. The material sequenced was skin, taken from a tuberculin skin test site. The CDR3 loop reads CSARGGLQDTEAFF. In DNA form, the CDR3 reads TGCAGTGCTAGAGGGGGTCTCCAGGACACTGAAGCTTTCTTT.